This T cell receptor (beta chain) is from a study of a mutant IDH1 vaccine in newly diagnosed glioma. At the level of the study: Investigators started vaccination 4-6 weeks after radiotherapy alone, or with temozolomide cycles. Receipt of radiotherapy, temozolomide, or both preceded the study, and most received both. Treated patients had a mean age of approximately 41 years and a sex split that was around 60% male and about 38% female.

Study conclusions and caveats: Apparently unrelated to pseudoprogression were changes in the top peripheral T cell clonotypes.

The sample's time point: week 47, end of study. Each dose delivered 300 ug of mutant IDH1 20-mer peptide subcutaneously with imiquimod. V was cut by 0 bases and J by 4 bases, with 6 bases left in between. The germline V gene has CDR1 MNHEY and CDR2 SVGAGI. CDR3 length: 13 amino acids. Profiled with immunoSEQ multiplex PCR; TCRdb holds only in-frame clones, not every one. The repertoire holds tens of thousands of clones, with approximately 65% as singletons. Comment on this clone: Antigen unknown.

The chain recombines TRBV6-5 with TRBJ1-1; tentative D call: TRBD1 (5 bases). This clonotype was sampled from a man between 40 and 49 years old with glioma. Some clones in this sample may be carry-over from other donors' samples. The sequenced sample was peripheral blood mononuclear cells (PBMCs), obtained from a glioma patient whose treatment included an IDH1 peptide vaccine. CDR3 sequence: CASSYSGVTEAFF. CDR3 DNA: TGTGCCAGCAGTTACTCAGGGGTCACTGAAGCTTTCTTT.